The 14 T cell receptor beta chains in this list originate from one sample, sequenced in a study of low-dose radiotherapy and immunotherapy resistance in tumors. Specified time point: after trial treatment. Treatment denoted: LDRT plus nivolumab, ipilimumab, low-dose cyclophosphamide and aspirin (RACIN trial). Alpha- and beta-chain coverage of first-strand cDNA came from TRAV- and TRBV-specific primers. TCRs were put through roughly 20 PCR cycles of amplification with Phusion. A constant-region primer and the V-primer adapter served as the primer pair. TCRdb re-derived calls from the reads in MiXCR, one entry per CDR3 protein. Of tens of thousands of distinct CDR3 sequences listed, under 25% are singletons. Here the sequenced sample was PBMCs, taken after low-dose radiotherapy plus immunotherapy. These receptors came from a female donor with ovarian cancer.

This clonotype was observed many times. The chain links TRBV12-3 or TRBV12-4 to TRBJ1-6, with D possibly being TRBD1 (6 bases). The CDR3 sequence is 14 residues long. Trimming removed 8 bases at V and 2 bases at J, with 10 bases between. DNA for the CDR3: TGTGCCAGCCGGGGGCAGCCCTATAATTCACCCCTCCACTTT. It yields the protein CASRGQPYNSPLHF.

Many counts were recorded for this clonotype. The V call is TRBV7-9, the J call TRBJ2-3, with TRBD2 as a possible D gene (6 bases). Germline lookup yields CDR1 SEHNR and CDR2 FQNEAQ (reference sequence). This CDR3 comprises 16 residues. V lost 0 bases, J lost 1 base, and 11 bases lay in between. The CDR3, as DNA: TGTGCCAGCAGCTTAGCAACGGGAGTTCGCACAGATACGCAGTATTTT. It codes for CASSLATGVRTDTQYF.

This rearrangement joins TRBV2 to TRBJ2-1; perhaps TRBD1 as D (5 bases). Germline CDR1 and CDR2: SNHLY and FYNNEI. The CDR3 covers 16 residues. The V gene lost 5 bases and the J gene lost 3 bases, with 17 bases spanning the gap. The CDR3, as DNA: TGTGCCAGCAGTATCATGGGCGGCAGGGTCTACAATGAGCAGTTCTTC. Translation: CASSIMGGRVYNEQFF. The full variable domain, in which reference TRBV2 and TRBJ2-1 provide the parts outside the CDR3, is EPEVTQTPSHQVTQMGQEVILRCVPISNHLYFYWYRQILGQKVEFLVSFYNNEISEKSEIFDDQFSVERPDGSNFTLKIRSTKLEDSAMYFCASSIMGGRVYNEQFFGPGTRLTVL.

Concerning this clonotype: A read error is the likely source, as a far larger clone sits one nucleotide away. The chain has TRBV5-1 and TRBJ2-7; perhaps D is TRBD1 or TRBD2 (6 bases each). The CDR3 length is 15 residues. Trimming removed 0 bases from V and 7 bases from J, with 17 bases in between. Per the germline V gene, CDR1 is SGHRS and CDR2 is YFSETQ. The CDR3 nucleotides are TGCGCCAGCAGCTTGGAGGGGGGCCTCGGGAATGAGCAGTACTTC. This encodes CASSLEGGLGNEQYF.

Many counts were recorded for this clonotype. This chain uses TRBV6-2 or TRBV6-3 with TRBJ2-1; the match to TRBD1 covers 10 bases. The ends lost 1 base at V and 0 bases at J; junction bases unmatched: 3. CDR1 is MNHEY, CDR2 SVGEGT, per germline. The CDR3 sequence is 17 residues long. The CDR3 region is CASSYYGTGVSYNEQFF. CDR3 sequence (DNA): TGTGCCAGCAGTTACTACGGGACAGGGGTCTCCTACAATGAGCAGTTCTTC.

This clonotype was recorded many times. The chain couples TRBV2 to TRBJ1-5; D remains unclear. Germline loops: CDR1 SNHLY, CDR2 FYNNEI. Trimming pared 7 bases from V and 0 bases from J, leaving 7 bases between. The CDR3 contains 13 residues. CDR3 protein: CASKVDSNQPQHF. In DNA, the CDR3 is TGTGCCAGCAAAGTCGATAGCAATCAGCCCCAGCATTTT.

Of note for this clonotype: One base separates it from a far larger clone, so it is likely a read error. The chain has TRBV24-1 and TRBJ2-5, with no clear D. Trimming took off 1 base at V and 11 bases at J, with 16 bases between the two ends. The CDR3 runs to 14 residues. Germline V CDR1 and CDR2: KGHDR, SFDVKD. CDR3 loop: CATSDFPLVNEQYF. CDR3 sequence (DNA): TGTGCCACCAGTGATTTTCCTCTAGTCAATGAGCAGTACTTC.

This clonotype was recorded many times. The chain uses TRBV24-1 and TRBJ2-1; D is undetermined. Germline loops: CDR1 KGHDR, CDR2 SFDVKD. The V end was cut by 4 bases, the J end by 9 bases, with 6 bases between. The CDR3 runs 11 residues. CDR3 bases: TGTGCCACCAGTGAATGGGTTGAGCAGTTCTTC. Residues: CATSEWVEQFF.

In this sample, this clonotype turned up many times. The V gene is TRBV5-1, the J gene TRBJ2-1; no clear D gene. The germline V gene has CDR1 SGHRS and CDR2 YFSETQ. The CDR3 sequence is 14 residues long. Trimming left V 2 bases short and J 4 bases short, with 10 bases between. CDR3 in DNA: TGCGCCAGCAGCTTAAGAAACAGTTACAATGAGCAGTTCTTC. As protein: CASSLRNSYNEQFF.

The sample holds many counts of this clonotype. Here the CDR3 DNA reads TGTGCCAGTAGATTTACCACTGCAACTAATGAAAAACTGTTTTTT. This encodes CASRFTTATNEKLFF. The rearrangement joins TRBV19 to TRBJ1-4; D is ambiguous. The CDR3 spans 15 residues. Germline V gene data show CDR1 as LNHDA and CDR2 as SQIVND (reference sequence). V lost 6 bases and J 0 bases, leaving 11 bases between the germline ends.

This clonotype was seen many times. The chain carries TRBV19 and TRBJ2-7; D not certain. The CDR3 totals 13 residues. V was cut by 4 bases and J by 0 bases, with 7 bases left in between. Germline V gene data show CDR1 as LNHDA and CDR2 as SQIVND (reference sequence). The CDR3 DNA reads TGTGCCAGTAGTAGGCAGGCCTCCTACGAGCAGTACTTC. It encodes CASSRQASYEQYF. Using reference TRBV19 and TRBJ2-7 for the parts outside the CDR3, the full variable domain is DGGITQSPKYLFRKEGQNVTLSCEQNLNHDAMYWYRQDPGQGLRLIYYSQIVNDFQKGDIAEGYSVSREKKESFPLTVTSAQKNPTAFYLCASSRQASYEQYFGPGTRLTVT.

This clonotype was found many times. V and J are TRBV29-1 and TRBJ2-7; 8 bases map to TRBD1. The CDR3 consists of 13 residues. The V gene end was trimmed by 4 bases and the J gene end by 4 bases; junction bases not matched to a gene: 6. The germline V gene encodes CDR1 SQVTM and CDR2 ANQGSEA. CDR3 sequence reads: CSVAPGGAYEQYF. For the CDR3, the DNA is TGCAGCGTTGCGCCAGGGGGCGCGTACGAGCAGTACTTC.

The rearrangement links TRBV12-3 or TRBV12-4 to TRBJ2-7, with 7 nucleotides matching TRBD1. CDR3 length equals 14 residues. V was pared by 2 bases and J by 3 bases, with 4 bases of the junction left unmatched. The CDR3 nucleotides are TGTGCCAGCAGTTTATCCCGACAGGGCTACGAGCAGTACTTC. It is translated as CASSLSRQGYEQYF.

The table lists this clonotype with many counts. This chain joins TRBV10-1 and TRBJ2-7; possibly TRBD1 or TRBD2 for D (5 bases each). The length of the CDR3 is 14 residues. Looked up from germline, CDR1 is WNHNN and CDR2 is SYGVQD (reference sequence). The ends were cut back, 4 bases at V and 1 base at J, with 11 bases in the middle. The CDR3 reads CASSAGPSSYEQYF. CDR3 sequence (DNA): TGCGCCAGCAGTGCGGGGCCATCATCCTACGAGCAGTACTTC.